Listed below are T cell receptor beta chains from one sample, sequenced in a study of regulatory T cells in long-lasting Graves disease. TCRdb reanalysed the multiplex PCR reads using MiXCR and keeps one entry per CDR3 protein. The sample lists about 540,000 distinct CDR3 sequences; about 13% were seen once. This same sample was also part of a study on T cells in Graves' hyperthyroidism and ophthalmopathy.

Source: peripheral blood mononuclear cells (PBMCs), taken at new diagnosis, from a patient treated with antithyroid drugs. The receptors here all came from a man aged 25-40 years with Graves disease. CDR3s include the opening cysteine and the closing phenylalanine or tryptophan. D genes are given only for firm matches. For some rows the clone size is stated as once, few or many, or as a class when expanded; others skip it.

V	J	D	size	DNA	CDR3
TRBV7-2	TRBJ2-7	TRBD2	many	TGTGCCAGCAGCTTAGGATCTGCGGGAGGGCATTACCTCGAGCAGTACTTC	CASSLGSAGGHYLEQYF
TRBV12-3/TRBV12-4	TRBJ2-1	TRBD2	many	TGTGCCAGCAGCAGAGGACTAGCGGGAGTCGATGAGCAGTTCTTC	CASSRGLAGVDEQFF
TRBV28	TRBJ1-5	-	-	TGTGCCAGCAGCCCCGTAAACGGGCCCCAGCATTTT	CASSPVNGPQHF
TRBV29-1	TRBJ1-1	-	many	TGCAGCGTTGAAAGGTACAGCATGAACACTGAAGCTTTCTTT	CSVERYSMNTEAFF
TRBV20-1	TRBJ1-5	-	many	TGCAGTGCTAACATATTCGAGCAGCCCCAGCATTTT	CSANIFEQPQHF
TRBV4-2	TRBJ1-2	-	few	TGTGCCAGCAGCCAAGACGGGGGCGCGGCGGGTGGCTATGGCTACACCTTC	CASSQDGGAAGGYGYTF
TRBV20-1	TRBJ2-7	TRBD1	-	TGCAGTGCTAGCCCTAGCTCGACAGGGGGCTACGAGCAGTACTTC	CSASPSSTGGYEQYF
TRBV5-4	TRBJ1-1	TRBD1	-	TGTGCCAGCAGCCCCGGACGGACAGGGAGCACTGAAGCTTTCTTT	CASSPGRTGSTEAFF
TRBV12-3/TRBV12-4	TRBJ1-6	-	few	TGTGCCAGCAGTGTAAAGCCTGGACCTGGGCCCCTCCACTTT	CASSVKPGPGPLHF
TRBV13	TRBJ2-1	TRBD2	many	TGTGCCAGCAGCGAACTCACTAGCGTCTCCTACAATGAGCAGTTCTTC	CASSELTSVSYNEQFF
TRBV9	TRBJ2-1	-	-	TGTGCCAGCCAACCGGACAGTATCTTC	CASQPDSIF
TRBV2	TRBJ2-4	TRBD1	many	TGTGCCAGCAGCCCCCCGGGACAGGGATCCATTCAGTACTTC	CASSPPGQGSIQYF
TRBV5-1	TRBJ1-3	-	few	TGCGCCAGCAGCTTGACAGGGACAACTGGAAACACCATATATTTT	CASSLTGTTGNTIYF
TRBV5-6	TRBJ1-2	-	few	TGTGCCAGCAGCCCGGACGGGTTCTTCTATGGCTACACCTTC	CASSPDGFFYGYTF
TRBV5-1	TRBJ1-1	TRBD1	-	TGCGCCAGCAGCTTGGGGGGGACAGGGTCGAACACTGAAGCTTTCTTT	CASSLGGTGSNTEAFF
TRBV6-1	TRBJ2-3	-	many	TGTGCCTTCGGAGCAGGGCAAACTAGCACAGATACGCAGTATTTT	CAFGAGQTSTDTQYF
TRBV11-2	TRBJ2-5	-	many	TGTGCCAGCAGCCCGATCGGCAGGGAGGTCGAGACCCAGTACTTC	CASSPIGREVETQYF
TRBV20-1	TRBJ1-1	-	many	TGCAGTGCTATAGCGGACAGGAACACTGAAGCTTTCTTT	CSAIADRNTEAFF
TRBV29-1	TRBJ2-3	TRBD1	many	TGCAGCGTTGATGACAGGGGGGCAGATACGCAGTATTTT	CSVDDRGADTQYF
TRBV20-1	TRBJ2-3	TRBD2	many	TGCAGTGCTTCCCGGACTAGCGGGAGTGTCACAGATACGCAGTATTTT	CSASRTSGSVTDTQYF
TRBV12-3/TRBV12-4	TRBJ2-4	TRBD1	many	TGTGCCAGCAGTCCCCTCTCGGGACAGGGAGGGATCATTCAGTACTTC	CASSPLSGQGGIIQYF
TRBV7-2	TRBJ1-2	-	many	TGTGCCAGCAGCTTAGCAACGGGCAGCGCTACATATGGCTACACCTTC	CASSLATGSATYGYTF
TRBV27	TRBJ2-3	-	-	TGTGCCAGCAGTCCAACCCCCTACGCAGATACGCAGTATTTT	CASSPTPYADTQYF
TRBV6-1	TRBJ2-7	TRBD2	many	TGTGCCAGCCGGACTAGCGGGAGTTTCTACGAGCAGTACTTC	CASRTSGSFYEQYF
TRBV19	TRBJ2-2	TRBD2	once	TGTGCCAGTAGTATAGCCAGCGGGGTGGGCACCGGGGAGCTGTTTTTT	CASSIASGVGTGELFF
TRBV30	TRBJ1-1	-	many	TGTGCTTTGGGGGACACGAACACTGAAGCTTTCTTT	CALGDTNTEAFF
TRBV7-8	TRBJ1-2	TRBD1	few	TGTGCCAGCAGCGTAGGGCCCCGGGACAGCTTCTATGGCTACACCTTC	CASSVGPRDSFYGYTF
TRBV27	TRBJ2-7	-	many	TGTGCCAGCAGTCCGGGGACAAGGAATTACGAGCAGTACTTC	CASSPGTRNYEQYF
TRBV12-3/TRBV12-4	TRBJ2-7	-	many	TGTGCCAGCAGTTTAGGAACGAGCGGCGGGGAGCAGTACTTC	CASSLGTSGGEQYF
TRBV9	TRBJ2-3	-	-	TGTGCCAGCAGCGTAGCGGCAGGGTGGACAGATACGCAGTATTTT	CASSVAAGWTDTQYF
TRBV12-3/TRBV12-4	TRBJ1-5	TRBD1	many	TGTGCCAGTAGAGACCTGACAGGGAGCAATCAGCCCCAGCATTTT	CASRDLTGSNQPQHF
TRBV10-3	TRBJ2-1	TRBD2	many	TGTGCCATCAGTTGGGGGGGGTCATCCTACAATGAGCAGTTCTTC	CAISWGGSSYNEQFF
TRBV20-1	TRBJ2-7	-	-	TGCAGTGCTGACTTCGGTGGGTACGGGTACGAGCAGTACTTC	CSADFGGYGYEQYF
TRBV19	TRBJ2-1	TRBD2	-	TGTGCCAGTAGTGGGGGGGGACTAGCGGGAGGCAATGAGCAGTTCTTC	CASSGGGLAGGNEQFF
TRBV19	TRBJ2-7	TRBD1	-	TGTGCCACCGCCGAGGCCGGGACAGGGGTCTACGAGCAGTGCTTC	CATAEAGTGVYEQCF
TRBV11-2	TRBJ2-7	TRBD1	-	TGTGCCAGCAGCAGACCAGGGACAGGAAGATTATACGAGCAGTACTTC	CASSRPGTGRLYEQYF
TRBV29-1	TRBJ1-2	-	many	TGCAGCGTTGAAGAAAACGGTTGGTATGGCTACACCTTC	CSVEENGWYGYTF
TRBV7-9	TRBJ2-5	TRBD2	-	TGTGCCAGCAGCTTGGCTAGCGGGAAAGGGGAGACCCAGTACTTC	CASSLASGKGETQYF
TRBV12-3/TRBV12-4	TRBJ2-5	-	many	TGTGCCAGCAGCTCGGGTTCAGGGGCCCGGGCTTTTCAAGAGACCCAGTACTTC	CASSSGSGARAFQETQYF
TRBV6-1	TRBJ2-1	TRBD1	many	TGTGCCAGCAGATCCGGGACAGCAGTCCTGGAGCAGTTCTTC	CASRSGTAVLEQFF
TRBV19	TRBJ2-1	TRBD2	many	TGTGCCAGTAGGAAAGCGGGAGGCCGCGGGGATGAGCAGTTCTTC	CASRKAGGRGDEQFF
TRBV18	TRBJ2-1	-	-	TGTGCCAGCTCACCGGAACGACCGGGGGGCGGCGAGCAGTTCTTC	CASSPERPGGGEQFF
TRBV6-2/TRBV6-3	TRBJ2-2	-	-	TGTGCCAGCAGTGTTGGCAGGTCCACCGGGGAGCTGTTTTTT	CASSVGRSTGELFF
TRBV6-1	TRBJ2-1	-	-	TGTGCCAGCGCCTCCTGGGGGGCAAATGAGCAGTTCTTC	CASASWGANEQFF
TRBV9	TRBJ2-1	-	few	TGTGCCAGCAGCGTAGACCCAGTGGGTGAGCAGTTCTTC	CASSVDPVGEQFF
TRBV6-1	TRBJ2-3	TRBD2	-	TGTGCCAGCACGCCTAGCGGGGTCCCGAGGACGCAGTATTTT	CASTPSGVPRTQYF
TRBV7-9	TRBJ2-3	TRBD2	many	TGTGCCAGCAGCTCACTAGCGGGGGTGGAGGCTACGCAGTATTTT	CASSSLAGVEATQYF
TRBV15	TRBJ2-3	TRBD2	many	TGTGCCACCAGCCACGAGACTAGCCTGAACACAGATACGCAGTATTTT	CATSHETSLNTDTQYF
TRBV20-1	TRBJ2-4	-	-	TGCAGTGCTAGAGATTGGAGGAGTAGTAACAAAAACATTCAGTACTTC	CSARDWRSSNKNIQYF